This is a list of T cell receptor beta chains from one sample in a study of identical twins. One entry per CDR3 protein results from TCRdb running MiXCR on the 5' RACE reads. The sample shows 1,800,000 or so distinct CDR3 sequences, 32% of them seen only once. The specimen was cord blood. These receptors were taken from a newborn girl in good health. Both conserved end residues are part of each CDR3. D genes are given only for firm matches. Some rows have no size entry. The others give once, few or many, or a class for an expanded clone.

>TRBV2|TRBJ2-2|TRBD1|.
CASSEALAGTDLTGELFF
TGTGCCAGCAGTGAAGCGCTGGCCGGGACAGACCTCACCGGGGAGCTGTTTTTT
>TRBV5-1|TRBJ2-3|TRBD2|.
CASSYSRVSGRADTQYF
TGCGCCAGCAGCTATTCCCGAGTTAGCGGGAGGGCAGATACGCAGTATTTT
>TRBV2|TRBJ2-7|TRBD2|.
CASSPRLAALRYEQYF
TGTGCCAGCAGTCCGAGACTAGCGGCTCTTCGCTACGAGCAGTACTTC
>TRBV4-1|TRBJ2-7|.|many
CASSQEWGYEQYF
TGCGCCAGCAGCCAAGAATGGGGGTACGAGCAGTACTTC
>TRBV3-1|TRBJ2-5|TRBD2|.
CASRGLAAQETQYF
TGTGCCAGCAGGGGACTAGCGGCCCAAGAGACCCAGTACTTC
>TRBV6-6|TRBJ2-5|.|few
CASTSPGIQETQYF
TGTGCCAGCACTAGTCCCGGAATCCAAGAGACCCAGTACTTC
>TRBV6-2/TRBV6-3|TRBJ1-1|.|.
CASRYTGNTEAFF
TGTGCCAGCAGATATACAGGGAACACTGAAGCTTTCTTT
>TRBV29-1|TRBJ2-5|TRBD1|.
CSADRGSGETQYF
TGCAGCGCTGACAGGGGGAGTGGGGAGACCCAGTACTTC
>TRBV7-9|TRBJ2-1|TRBD2|.
CASSLKGTSGDKQFF
TGTGCCAGCAGCTTAAAGGGGACTAGCGGGGATAAGCAGTTCTTC
>TRBV5-1|TRBJ2-5|.|.
CASSLVPGYQETQYF
TGCGCCAGCAGCTTAGTCCCCGGGTACCAAGAGACCCAGTACTTC
>TRBV5-6|TRBJ2-7|.|.
CASSLGDGAYEQYF
TGTGCCAGCAGCCTAGGGGACGGAGCCTACGAGCAGTACTTC
>TRBV5-5|TRBJ2-5|.|.
CASSLAPRGQETQYF
TGTGCCAGCAGCTTGGCCCCCAGGGGACAAGAGACCCAGTACTTC
>TRBV27|TRBJ1-5|.|.
CASRAGTPRSNQPQHF
TGTGCCAGCAGGGCTGGGACACCACGTAGCAATCAGCCCCAGCATTTT
>TRBV20-1|TRBJ2-5|TRBD2|.
CSATGLAGERQYF
TGCAGTGCTACTGGACTAGCGGGAGAAAGGCAGTACTTC
>TRBV7-2|TRBJ2-1|TRBD2|few
CASTQLAGASYNEQFF
TGTGCCAGCACCCAACTAGCGGGGGCGTCCTACAATGAGCAGTTCTTC
>TRBV28|TRBJ1-5|.|few
CASSLPYREYSNQPQHF
TGTGCCAGCAGTTTACCCTACAGGGAATATAGCAATCAGCCCCAGCATTTT
>TRBV11-2|TRBJ2-2|.|.
CASSPRDPTGELFF
TGTGCCAGCAGCCCCAGGGACCCCACCGGGGAGCTGTTTTTT
>TRBV5-6|TRBJ1-5|.|.
CASSLLHDRNQPQHF
TGTGCCAGCAGCCTACTACACGACAGGAATCAGCCCCAGCATTTT
>TRBV7-2|TRBJ2-4|TRBD1|.
CASTRTGQEDIQYF
TGTGCCAGCACCCGGACAGGGCAAGAGGACATTCAGTACTTC
>TRBV5-1|TRBJ2-5|TRBD2|few
CASSLGLAGVNEQYF
TGTGCCAGCAGCTTAGGACTAGCGGGCGTCAATGAGCAGTACTTC
>TRBV20-1|TRBJ2-3|.|few
CSAQLGDTQYF
TGCAGTGCCCAACTGGGAGATACGCAGTATTTT
>TRBV2|TRBJ2-7|TRBD2|many
CASSDGLAGGRYEQYF
TGTGCCAGCAGTGACGGACTAGCGGGAGGTCGGTACGAGCAGTACTTC
>TRBV5-1|TRBJ2-2|.|.
CASSLARANTGELFF
TGCGCCAGCAGCTTGGCCAGGGCCAACACCGGGGAGCTGTTTTTT
>TRBV3-1|TRBJ2-1|TRBD2|.
CASTPRETYNEQFF
TGTGCCAGCACTCCGCGGGAGACGTATAATGAGCAGTTCTTC
>TRBV6-1|TRBJ2-1|.|.
CASRQASQETQFF
TGTGCCAGCCGTCAAGCGAGCCAAGAGACCCAGTTCTTC
>TRBV28|TRBJ1-1|TRBD1|.
CASEEGATEAFF
TGTGCCAGCGAAGAGGGGGCGACTGAAGCTTTCTTT
>TRBV7-2|TRBJ1-1|TRBD1|.
CASSLARTGWGHTEAFF
TGTGCCAGCAGCTTAGCTCGGACAGGTTGGGGTCACACTGAAGCTTTCTTT
>TRBV6-1|TRBJ2-7|TRBD2|.
CASSEMPSGRVDEQYF
TGTGCCAGCAGTGAAATGCCCAGCGGGAGGGTCGATGAGCAGTACTTC
>TRBV7-7|TRBJ2-7|.|.
CASSSRPGSYEQYF
TGTGCCAGCAGCTCTCGACCGGGCAGCTACGAGCAGTACTTC
>TRBV10-3|TRBJ2-5|TRBD2|.
CAIRGAGGEETQYF
TGTGCCATCAGGGGAGCGGGAGGGGAGGAGACCCAGTACTTC
>TRBV27|TRBJ2-7|.|.
CASSLGSPSYEQYF
TGTGCCAGCAGTTTAGGCAGCCCCTCCTACGAGCAGTACTTC
>TRBV29-1|TRBJ2-7|.|.
CSVEGGDSSYGQYF
TGCAGCGTTGAAGGGGGGGACAGCTCCTACGGGCAGTACTTC
>TRBV4-1|TRBJ2-1|TRBD2|.
CASSQDHRTSGYYEQFF
TGCGCCAGCAGCCAAGATCACCGGACTAGCGGATACTACGAGCAGTTCTTC
>TRBV9|TRBJ1-2|.|few
CASSGGGTAPYGYTF
TGTGCCAGCAGCGGAGGCGGGACGGCGCCCTATGGCTACACCTTC
>TRBV7-9|TRBJ2-3|.|many
CASSLVAGTTDTQYF
TGTGCCAGCAGCTTAGTGGCGGGGACTACAGATACGCAGTATTTT
>TRBV10-2|TRBJ2-7|.|.
CASSDPRYEQYF
TGCGCCAGCAGTGACCCCCGTTACGAGCAGTACTTC
>TRBV11-2|TRBJ2-1|.|few
CASSLNGAGLFF
TGTGCCAGCAGCTTAAACGGGGCAGGGTTGTTCTTC
>TRBV27|TRBJ1-4|.|few
CASSLAGRLNEKLFF
TGTGCCAGCAGTTTAGCGGGGCGCCTTAATGAAAAACTGTTTTTT
>TRBV7-2|TRBJ2-7|.|many
CASSLGSYPPYEQYF
TGTGCCAGCAGCTTAGGGAGCTACCCACCCTACGAGCAGTACTTC
>TRBV7-9|TRBJ1-2|.|few
CASRTNSGPYGYTF
TGTGCCAGCCGCACGAATTCGGGTCCTTATGGCTACACCTTC